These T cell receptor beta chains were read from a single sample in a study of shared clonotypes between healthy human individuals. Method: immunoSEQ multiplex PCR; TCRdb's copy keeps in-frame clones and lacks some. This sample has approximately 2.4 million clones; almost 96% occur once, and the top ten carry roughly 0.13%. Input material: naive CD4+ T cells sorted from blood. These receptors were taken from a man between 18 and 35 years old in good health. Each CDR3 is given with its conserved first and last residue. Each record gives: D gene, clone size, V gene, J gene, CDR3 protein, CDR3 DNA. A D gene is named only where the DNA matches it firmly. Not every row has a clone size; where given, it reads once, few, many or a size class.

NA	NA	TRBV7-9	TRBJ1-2	CASSLSSGASVYGYTF	TGTGCCAGCAGCCTATCTTCAGGGGCGTCAGTTTATGGCTACACCTTC
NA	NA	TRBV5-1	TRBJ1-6	CASSSSGLYNSPLHF	TGCGCCAGCAGCTCCTCGGGACTGTATAATTCACCCCTCCACTTT
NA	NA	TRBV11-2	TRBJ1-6	CASSPTDNSPLHF	TGTGCCAGCAGCCCGACGGATAATTCACCCCTCCACTTT
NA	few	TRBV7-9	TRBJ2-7	CASGTAAYEQYF	TGTGCCAGCGGGACCGCTGCCTACGAGCAGTACTTC
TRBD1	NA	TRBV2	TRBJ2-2	CAGTTGTGGYGELFF	TGTGCCGGCACCACCGGGACAGGGGGCTACGGGGAGCTGTTTTTT
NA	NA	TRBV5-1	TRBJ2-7	CASSLSPNYEQYF	TGCGCCAGCAGCTTATCTCCGAACTACGAGCAGTACTTC
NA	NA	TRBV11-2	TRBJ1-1	CASSLRGEAFF	TGTGCCAGCAGCTTACGGGGGGAAGCTTTCTTT
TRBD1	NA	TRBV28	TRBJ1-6	CASSWGQPNSPLHF	TGTGCCAGCAGTTGGGGACAGCCTAATTCACCCCTCCACTTT
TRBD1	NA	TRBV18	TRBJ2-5	CASSPPGDRGETQYF	TGTGCCAGCTCACCACCCGGGGACAGGGGGGAGACCCAGTACTTC
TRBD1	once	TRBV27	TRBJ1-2	CASSSTGDGYTF	TGTGCCAGCAGTAGTACAGGGGATGGCTACACCTTC
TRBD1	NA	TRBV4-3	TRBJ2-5	CASSQVLGTGGKETQYF	TGCGCCAGCAGCCAAGTTCTGGGGACAGGGGGGAAAGAGACCCAGTACTTC
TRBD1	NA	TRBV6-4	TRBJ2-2	CASSDRPRQGARTGELFF	TGTGCCAGCAGTGACCGGCCCCGACAGGGGGCGCGGACCGGGGAGCTGTTTTTT
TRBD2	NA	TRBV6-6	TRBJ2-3	CASRTRTSGVTDTQYF	TGTGCCAGCAGAACCCGGACTAGCGGAGTGACAGATACGCAGTATTTT
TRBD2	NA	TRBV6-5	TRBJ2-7	CASSPTGGSYEQYF	TGTGCCAGCAGTCCGACGGGAGGGTCCTACGAGCAGTACTTC
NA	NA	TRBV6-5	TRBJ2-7	CASSYSSGRTHEQYF	TGTGCCAGCAGTTACTCGAGCGGCAGGACCCACGAGCAGTACTTC
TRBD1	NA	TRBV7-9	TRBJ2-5	CASSPRQGRETQYF	TGTGCCAGCAGCCCAAGACAGGGTCGGGAGACCCAGTACTTC
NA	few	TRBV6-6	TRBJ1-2	CASSYPGSFYGYTF	TGTGCCAGCAGTTACCCCGGGTCCTTCTATGGCTACACCTTC
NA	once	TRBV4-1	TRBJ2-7	CASSQEAGSSYEQYF	TGCGCCAGCAGCCAAGAGGCAGGGAGCTCCTACGAGCAGTACTTC
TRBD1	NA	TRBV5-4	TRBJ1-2	CASSLDRTGSGGYTF	TGTGCCAGCAGCTTGGACAGGACAGGGTCTGGTGGCTACACCTTC
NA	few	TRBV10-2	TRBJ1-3	CASVSGSGNTIYF	TGCGCCAGCGTTTCCGGCTCTGGAAACACCATATATTTT
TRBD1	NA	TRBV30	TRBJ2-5	CAWSVTGTAYF	TGTGCCTGGAGCGTTACCGGGACAGCATACTTC
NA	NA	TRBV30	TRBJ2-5	CACGTQETQYF	TGTGCCTGCGGGACGCAAGAGACCCAGTACTTC